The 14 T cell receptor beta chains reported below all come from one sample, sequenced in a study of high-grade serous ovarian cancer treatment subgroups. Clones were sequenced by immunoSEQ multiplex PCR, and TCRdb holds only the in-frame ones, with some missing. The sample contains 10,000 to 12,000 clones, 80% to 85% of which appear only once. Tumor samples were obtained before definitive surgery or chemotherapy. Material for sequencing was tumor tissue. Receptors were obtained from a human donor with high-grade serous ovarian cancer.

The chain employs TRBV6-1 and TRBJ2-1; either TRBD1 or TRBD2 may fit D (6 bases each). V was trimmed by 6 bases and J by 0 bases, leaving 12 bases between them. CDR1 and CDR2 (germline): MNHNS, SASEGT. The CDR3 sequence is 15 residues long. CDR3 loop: CASRPEGGSYNEQFF. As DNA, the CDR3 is TGTGCCAGCAGACCCGAGGGGGGCTCCTACAATGAGCAGTTCTTC.

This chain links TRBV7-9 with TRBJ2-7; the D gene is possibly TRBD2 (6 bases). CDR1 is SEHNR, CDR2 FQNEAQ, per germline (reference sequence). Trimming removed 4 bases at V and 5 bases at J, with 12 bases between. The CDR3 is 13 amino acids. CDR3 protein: CASSYGGTHEQYF. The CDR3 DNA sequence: TGTGCCAGCAGCTATGGGGGGACCCACGAGCAGTACTTC.

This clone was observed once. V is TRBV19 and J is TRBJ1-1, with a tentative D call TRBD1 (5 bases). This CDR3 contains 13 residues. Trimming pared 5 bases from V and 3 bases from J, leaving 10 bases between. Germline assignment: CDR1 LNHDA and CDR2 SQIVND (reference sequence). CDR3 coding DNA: TGTGCCAGTAGTTTGGGGACGGACACTGAAGCTTTCTTT. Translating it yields CASSLGTDTEAFF.

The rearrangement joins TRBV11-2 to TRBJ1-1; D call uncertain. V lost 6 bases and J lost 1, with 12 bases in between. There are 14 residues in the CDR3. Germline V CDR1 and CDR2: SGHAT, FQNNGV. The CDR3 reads CASRLGGGNTEAFF. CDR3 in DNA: TGTGCCAGCAGACTAGGAGGAGGGAACACTGAAGCTTTCTTT.

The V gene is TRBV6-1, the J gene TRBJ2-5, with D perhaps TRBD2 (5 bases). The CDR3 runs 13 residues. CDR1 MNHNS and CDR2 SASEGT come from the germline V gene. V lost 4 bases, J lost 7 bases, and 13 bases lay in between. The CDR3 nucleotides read TGTGCCAGCAGTGCGGGGTACGATGGGACCCAGTACTTC. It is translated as CASSAGYDGTQYF.

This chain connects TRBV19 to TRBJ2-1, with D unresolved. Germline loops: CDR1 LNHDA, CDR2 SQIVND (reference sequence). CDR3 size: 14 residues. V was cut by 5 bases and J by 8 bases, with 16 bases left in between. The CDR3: CASSLQTPWDEQFF. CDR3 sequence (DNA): TGTGCCAGTAGTCTCCAGACCCCCTGGGATGAGCAGTTCTTC.

The CDR3 bases are TGTGCCAGCAGTGTTGTCGCGCGCAATGAGCAGTTCTTC. Its translation: CASSVVARNEQFF. This sequence joins TRBV28 and TRBJ2-1; D is ambiguous. The CDR3 is made up of 13 amino acids. Looked up from germline, CDR1 is MDHEN and CDR2 is SYDVKM. The V end lost 5 bases, the J end lost 6 bases, and 11 bases lay between the germline ends.

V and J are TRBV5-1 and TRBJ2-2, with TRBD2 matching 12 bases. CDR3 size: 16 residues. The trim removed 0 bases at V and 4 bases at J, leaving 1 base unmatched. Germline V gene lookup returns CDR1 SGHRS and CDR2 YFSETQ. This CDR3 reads CASSLASGRATGELFF. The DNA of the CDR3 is TGCGCCAGCAGCTTGGCTAGCGGGAGGGCCACCGGGGAGCTGTTTTTT.

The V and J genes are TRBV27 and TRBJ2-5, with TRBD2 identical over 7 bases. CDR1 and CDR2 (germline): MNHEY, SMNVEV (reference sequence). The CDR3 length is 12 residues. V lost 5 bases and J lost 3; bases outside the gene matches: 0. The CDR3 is CASSGREETQYF. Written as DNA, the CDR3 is TGTGCCAGCAGTGGGAGGGAAGAGACCCAGTACTTC.

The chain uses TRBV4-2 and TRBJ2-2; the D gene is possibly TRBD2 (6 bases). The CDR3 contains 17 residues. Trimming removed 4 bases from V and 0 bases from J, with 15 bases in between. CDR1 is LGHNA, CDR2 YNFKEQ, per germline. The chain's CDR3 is CASSLLRSGPNTGELFF. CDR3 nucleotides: TGTGCCAGCAGCCTCCTACGCAGCGGGCCGAACACCGGGGAGCTGTTTTTT.

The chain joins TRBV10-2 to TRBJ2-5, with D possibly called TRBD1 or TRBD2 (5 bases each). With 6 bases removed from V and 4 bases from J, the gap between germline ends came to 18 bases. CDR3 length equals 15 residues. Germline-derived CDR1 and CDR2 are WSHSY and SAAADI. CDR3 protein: CASSRTRGPGETQYF. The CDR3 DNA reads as TGCGCCAGCAGCCGAACCCGGGGCCCAGGAGAGACCCAGTACTTC.

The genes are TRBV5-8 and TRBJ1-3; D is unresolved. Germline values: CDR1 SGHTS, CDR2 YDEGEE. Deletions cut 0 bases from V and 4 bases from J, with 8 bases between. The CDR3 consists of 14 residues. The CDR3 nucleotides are TGTGCCAGCAGCTTGGGACGGACCGGAAACACCATATATTTT. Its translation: CASSLGRTGNTIYF. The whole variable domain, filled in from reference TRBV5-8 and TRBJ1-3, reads EAGVTQSPTHLIKTRGQQATLRCSPISGHTSVYWYQQALGLGLQFLLWYDEGEERNRGNFPPRFSGRQFPNYSSELNVNALELEDSALYLCASSLGRTGNTIYFGEGSWLTVV.

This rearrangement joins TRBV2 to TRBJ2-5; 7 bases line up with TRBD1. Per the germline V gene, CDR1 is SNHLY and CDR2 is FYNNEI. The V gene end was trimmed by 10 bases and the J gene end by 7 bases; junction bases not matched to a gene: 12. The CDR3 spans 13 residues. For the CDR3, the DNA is TGTGCCACGAAACAGGGGACCTGGTCGACCCAGTACTTC. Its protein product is CATKQGTWSTQYF.

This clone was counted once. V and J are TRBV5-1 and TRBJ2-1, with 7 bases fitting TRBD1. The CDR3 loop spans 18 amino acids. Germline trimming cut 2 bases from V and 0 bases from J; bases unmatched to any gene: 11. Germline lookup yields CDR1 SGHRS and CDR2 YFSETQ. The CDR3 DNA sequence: TGCGCCAGCAGCTTACCCCGGACGGGACAGAGCTCCTACAATGAGCAGTTCTTC. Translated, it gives CASSLPRTGQSSYNEQFF.